A single sample is the source of the 12 T cell receptor beta chains below, sequenced in a study of blood T cell repertoires in COVID-19 (dated by TCRdb to about 2020). The library was produced with the immunoSEQ multiplex PCR assay. TCRdb stores this immuneACCESS table with in-frame sequences only. Part of the clones is absent; in the studies checked, under half of the shortfall reflects unresolved V genes, and no reason is known for the rest. The table for this sample lists under 300,000 clones; approximately 83% of them were counted only once. 3.4% of the sample lies in the top ten. The sequenced sample consisted of PBMCs or T cells enriched from blood (not recorded which). The receptors stem from a man in his fifties who had recovered from COVID-19.

The chain couples TRBV6-1 to TRBJ1-1; D not certain. The CDR3 is made up of 15 amino acids. Trimming took off 0 bases at V and 3 bases at J, with 11 bases between the two ends. In germline, CDR1 is MNHNS, CDR2 SASEGT. Here the CDR3 reads CASSEAGGGDTEAFF. The CDR3 region has the DNA TGTGCCAGCAGTGAAGCCGGCGGCGGTGACACTGAAGCTTTCTTT.

The gene calls are TRBV28 and TRBJ2-3; D gene unclear. Germline-derived CDR1 and CDR2 are MDHEN and SYDVKM. The CDR3 totals 18 residues. V lost 4 bases to trimming and J lost 2 bases, with 22 bases between them. The CDR3 DNA follows: TGTGCCAGCAGTTCGTCCGTGATCCTATGGCGGCCCACAGATACGCAGTATTTT. Amino acids: CASSSSVILWRPTDTQYF. The full variable domain, with the rest looked up from reference TRBV28 and TRBJ2-3, is DVKVTQSSRYLVKRTGEKVFLECVQDMDHENMFWYRQDPGLGLRLIYFSYDVKMKEKGDIPEGYSVSREKKERFSLILESASTNQTSMYLCASSSSVILWRPTDTQYFGPGTRLTVL.

This clone has just a few counts. The chain links TRBV19 to TRBJ2-7, with 7 positions matching TRBD2. The trim removed 7 bases at V and 1 base at J, leaving 10 bases unmatched. In germline, CDR1 is LNHDA, CDR2 SQIVND (reference sequence). The CDR3 contains 15 residues. The CDR3: CASKPSEAGSYEQYF. The CDR3 nucleotides read TGTGCCAGTAAGCCGTCCGAAGCGGGATCCTACGAGCAGTACTTC.

The CDR3 sequence: CASSSALGGQETQYF. For the CDR3, the DNA is TGTGCCAGCAGCTCGGCTCTGGGGGGGCAAGAGACCCAGTACTTC. The V call is TRBV5-4, the J call TRBJ2-5; TRBD2 matches 7 bases. The CDR3 covers 15 residues. Looked up from germline, CDR1 is SGHNT and CDR2 is YYREEE (reference sequence). The V and J ends lost 3 bases and 2 bases, in that order; junction bases with no gene match: 7.

The chain couples TRBV27 to TRBJ1-5; 10 nucleotides agree with TRBD1. J gave up 4 bases and V 3 bases, and 9 bases lay outside the gene matches. This CDR3 is 17 amino acids long. CDR1 is MNHEY and CDR2 is SMNVEV in the germline V gene (reference sequence). The CDR3 sequence: CASSFLTGTGENQPQHF. The DNA of the CDR3 is TGTGCCAGCAGTTTTCTTACAGGGACAGGGGAGAATCAGCCCCAGCATTTT.

This clone appeared once. The chain is built from TRBV7-9 and TRBJ1-1, with D tentatively TRBD1 (6 bases). Deletions cut 1 base from V and 1 base from J, with 7 bases between. The germline gives CDR1 SEHNR, CDR2 FQNEAQ (reference sequence). This CDR3 is 14 amino acids long. The CDR3 nucleotides are TGTGCCAGCAGCTTAGACAGGGCGAACACTGAAGCTTTCTTT. Its translation is CASSLDRANTEAFF.

The chain links TRBV27 to TRBJ1-3; 7 nucleotides agree with TRBD1. Germline CDR1 reads MNHEY; CDR2 reads SMNVEV (reference sequence). Trimming at V came to 2 bases and at J to 4 bases, leaving 8 bases not matched to a gene. The CDR3 runs to 16 residues. The CDR3 sequence is CASSLRGGASGNTIYF. CDR3 bases: TGTGCCAGCAGTTTAAGAGGGGGCGCGTCAGGAAACACCATATATTTT.

This rearrangement joins TRBV7-2 to TRBJ2-3; D is perhaps TRBD2 (5 bases). From germline, CDR1 is SGHTA and CDR2 FQGNSA. V was pared by 5 bases and J by 3 bases, with 12 bases between. The CDR3 has 14 residues. CDR3 sequence: CASSPGERTDTQYF. The CDR3 DNA is TGTGCCAGCAGCCCTGGGGAGCGGACAGATACGCAGTATTTT.

The rearrangement joins TRBV28 to TRBJ1-1; D remains ambiguous. Trimming pared 4 bases from V and 8 bases from J, leaving 5 bases between. CDR1 MDHEN and CDR2 SYDVKM come from the germline V gene. The CDR3 has 10 amino acids. CDR3 residues: CASSYREAFF. CDR3 DNA: TGTGCCAGCAGTTACAGAGAAGCTTTCTTT.

This chain connects TRBV10-1 to TRBJ2-7; the match to TRBD1 covers 8 bases. With 3 bases clipped from V and 5 bases from J, the junction kept 3 bases outside the gene matches. CDR1 WNHNN and CDR2 SYGVQD come from the germline V gene (reference sequence). The CDR3 extends over 13 amino acids. The CDR3 nucleotides read TGCGCCAGCAGTGACAGGGGGCTCGACGAGCAGTACTTC. Residues: CASSDRGLDEQYF.

The chain is built from TRBV6-2 or TRBV6-3 and TRBJ2-7, with 7 bases matching TRBD2. The V gene's germline CDR1 is MNHEY and CDR2 SVGEGT. The CDR3 contains 15 residues. V lost 4 bases and J lost 3; bases outside the gene matches: 9. CDR3 sequence reads: CASSLALAVNYEQYF. For the CDR3, the DNA is TGTGCCAGCAGTTTGGCCCTAGCGGTAAACTACGAGCAGTACTTC.

CDR3: CASSDGPLTEAFF. The CDR3 DNA sequence: TGTGCCAGCAGTGACGGCCCCCTCACTGAAGCTTTCTTT. The chain links TRBV6-4 to TRBJ1-1; D is uncertain. The CDR3 loop spans 13 amino acids. Between the trimmed V and J ends, which lost 2 bases and 4 bases, there was a span of 8 bases. Germline loops: CDR1 MRHNA, CDR2 SNTAGT.